This record covers a single T cell receptor beta chain. This entry is derived from a study of PD-1 blockade in mismatch repair-deficient tumors. Clones were read by immunoSEQ multiplex PCR, and TCRdb kept only the in-frame ones, dropping some. Here the sample spans 35,000 or so clones, about 85% being singletons. TCR sequencing covered a few patients who responded to pembrolizumab. CDR1 and CDR2 from the germline V gene are SGHTA and FQGNSA. V lost 5 bases, J lost 8 bases, and 13 bases lay in between. This CDR3 has 13 amino acids. The V gene is TRBV7-2, the J gene TRBJ2-1; D call uncertain. This specimen consisted of peripheral blood, obtained approximately 1.5 years after starting pembrolizumab. The receptor was isolated from an adult with mismatch repair-deficient cancer. The CDR3 DNA is TGTGCCAGCAGCCTCGACCGTTGGGATGAGCAGTTCTTC. It codes for CASSLDRWDEQFF.